The 12 T cell receptor beta chains presented below share a single source sample, sequenced in a study of metastatic and nonmetastatic thyroid tumors. TCRdb reprocessed the PCR reads via MiXCR. Of about 69,000 clones in the sample, approximately 15% were seen once. There were no patients who had received any treatment before thyroid surgery. Sequenced input: blood. Receptors were obtained from a male donor with papillary thyroid cancer or a benign thyroid nodule (not recorded which). Some clones in this sample may be carry-over from other donors' samples.

This clone was recorded at least ten times. This chain uses TRBV4-2 with TRBJ2-5; TRBD1 is a possible D gene (7 bases). The ends were cut back, 2 bases at V and 0 bases at J, with 13 bases in the middle. The CDR3 has 16 residues. The germline V gene has CDR1 LGHNA and CDR2 YNFKEQ. CDR3 sequence: CASSQPRGTDQETQYF. The CDR3 DNA follows: TGTGCCAGCAGCCAACCCCGCGGGACAGACCAAGAGACCCAGTACTTC.

The sample holds many counts of this clone. The J gene is TRBJ2-7, the V gene TRBV2; unclear D gene. V was pared by 7 bases and J by 3 bases, with 10 bases between. CDR3 size: 12 residues. Germline assignment: CDR1 SNHLY and CDR2 FYNNEI. The CDR3 spells CASKKGYYEQYF. The CDR3 DNA reads TGTGCCAGCAAAAAGGGATACTACGAGCAGTACTTC.

This clone has only a few counts. Just one base apart from a much larger clone, this may be a read error. This chain uses TRBV7-6 with TRBJ2-1; a possible D gene is TRBD2 (5 bases). The CDR3 length is 16 residues. Trimming removed 5 bases from V and 9 bases from J, with 23 bases in between. In germline, CDR1 is SGHVS, CDR2 FNYEAQ. The CDR3 bases are TGTGCCAGCAGCCACGACTTGGCGGGCTTTCACAGTGAGCAGTTCTTC. Amino acid sequence: CASSHDLAGFHSEQFF.

This clone was detected ten times or more. V is TRBV5-1 and J is TRBJ2-2, with D unresolved. The CDR3 spans 16 residues. V lost 2 bases and J lost 0, with 11 bases in between. Germline V gene data show CDR1 as SGHRS and CDR2 as YFSETQ. The CDR3, as DNA: TGCGCCAGCAGCTTTGAAGGCCCCCCGAACACCGGGGAGCTGTTTTTT. This encodes CASSFEGPPNTGELFF.

The table lists this clone with a few counts. This sequence may be a read error, since a much larger clone differs from it by one base. V and J are TRBV11-2 and TRBJ2-7; D perhaps matches TRBD1 (6 bases). Trimming took off 7 bases at V and 7 bases at J, with 26 bases between the two ends. The CDR3 extends over 16 amino acids. Germline V CDR1 and CDR2: SGHAT, FQNNGV. CDR3 sequence reads: CASILIPSAGAGEQYF. The CDR3 coding sequence is TGTGCCAGCATCTTGATACCGAGCGCAGGGGCCGGGGAGCAGTACTTC.

In its sample, this clone was seen many times. The V gene is TRBV5-6, the J gene TRBJ1-4; D not resolved. CDR1 is SGHDT, CDR2 YYEEEE, per germline. The CDR3 runs to 14 residues. V lost 2 bases and J lost 8, with 13 bases in between. The CDR3 DNA reads TGTGCCAGCAGCTTCGTAGAGGTTGGGGAAAAACTGTTTTTT. It is translated as CASSFVEVGEKLFF. The variable domain in full, completed from reference TRBV5-6 and TRBJ1-4, reads DAGVTQSPTHLIKTRGQQVTLRCSPKSGHDTVSWYQQALGQGPQFIFQYYEEEERQRGNFPDRFSGHQFPNYSSELNVNALLLGDSALYLCASSFVEVGEKLFFGSGTQLSVL.

Note on this clone: Being one base from a much bigger clone, this may be a read error. Other DNA sequences in this specimen translate into the identical CDR3. CDR3 DNA sequence: TGCAGTGCTAGAGGGGCTCAACAGGGTGTTTTCTCCGAGACCCAGTACTTC. Its protein product is CSARGAQQGVFSETQYF. This chain links TRBV20-1 with TRBJ2-5; D is perhaps TRBD1 (6 bases). Per germline, CDR1 DFQATT and CDR2 SNEGSKA (reference sequence). Trimming removed 1 base from V and 5 bases from J, with 23 bases in between. The CDR3 extends over 17 amino acids.

The chain couples TRBV11-2 to TRBJ2-7; 9 nucleotides line up with TRBD1. Germline V gives CDR1 SGHAT, CDR2 FQNNGV. There are 13 residues in the CDR3. The junction had 0 bases not matched to a gene; V was cut back by 1 base and J by 5 bases. The CDR3 DNA sequence: TGTGCCAGCAGCTTAGGGACAGGGGACGAGCAGTACTTC. Translated: CASSLGTGDEQYF.

With respect to this clone: A much larger clone is a single base away; this may be a read error. The chain combines TRBV29-1 with TRBJ2-2; D is ambiguous. Germline V lookup: CDR1 SQVTM, CDR2 ANQGSEA. V lost 2 bases and J lost 4, with 14 bases in between. The CDR3 is 15 amino acids. Here the CDR3 DNA reads TGCAGCGTTGAACCAGCCCCTGTGGGCACCGGGGAGCTGTTTTTT. Encoded protein: CSVEPAPVGTGELFF.

This clone was seen ten or more times. The chain combines TRBV2 with TRBJ2-5, with D possibly being TRBD2 (5 bases). Germline CDR1 and CDR2: SNHLY and FYNNEI. This CDR3 is 13 amino acids long. Between the trimmed V and J ends, which lost 5 bases and 2 bases, there was a span of 9 bases. CDR3 nucleotides: TGTGCCAGCAGTAATGACTATCAAGAGACCCAGTACTTC. This gives the protein CASSNDYQETQYF.

This clone was observed many times. The V call is TRBV6-2 or TRBV6-3, the J call TRBJ1-4, with D uncertain. Germline assignment: CDR1 MNHEY and CDR2 SVGEGT. V lost 6 bases to trimming and J lost 5 bases, with 10 bases between them. The CDR3 is 13 amino acids. The CDR3 reads CASRRGQNEKLFF. CDR3 in DNA: TGTGCCAGCAGACGGGGTCAGAATGAAAAACTGTTTTTT.

The chain recombines TRBV3-1 with TRBJ2-1; 7 positions match TRBD2. The germline V gene has CDR1 LGHDT and CDR2 YNNKEL (reference sequence). V shed 5 bases, J shed 4 bases, and the junction held 8 bases outside the gene matches. The CDR3 sequence is 15 residues long. The CDR3 coding sequence is TGTGCCAGCAGCGAAAGCAGCGGGACTTACAATGAGCAGTTCTTC. It translates to CASSESSGTYNEQFF.